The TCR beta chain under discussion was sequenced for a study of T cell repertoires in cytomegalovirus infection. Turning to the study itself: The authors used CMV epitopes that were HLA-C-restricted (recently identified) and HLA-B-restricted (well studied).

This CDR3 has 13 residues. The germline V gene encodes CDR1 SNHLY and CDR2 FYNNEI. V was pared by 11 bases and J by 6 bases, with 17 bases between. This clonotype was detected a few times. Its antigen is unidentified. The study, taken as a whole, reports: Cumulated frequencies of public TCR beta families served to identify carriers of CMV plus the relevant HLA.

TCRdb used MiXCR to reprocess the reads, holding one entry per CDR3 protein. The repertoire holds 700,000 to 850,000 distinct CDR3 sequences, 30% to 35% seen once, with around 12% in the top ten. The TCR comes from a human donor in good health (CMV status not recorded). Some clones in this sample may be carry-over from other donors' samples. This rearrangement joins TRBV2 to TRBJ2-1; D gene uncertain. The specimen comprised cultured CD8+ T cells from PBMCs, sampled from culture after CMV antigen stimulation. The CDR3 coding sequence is TGTGCCGGCCTGACGGAGCTTCCCAATGAGCAGTTCTTC. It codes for CAGLTELPNEQFF. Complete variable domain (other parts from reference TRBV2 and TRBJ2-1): EPEVTQTPSHQVTQMGQEVILRCVPISNHLYFYWYRQILGQKVEFLVSFYNNEISEKSEIFDDQFSVERPDGSNFTLKIRSTKLEDSAMYFCAGLTELPNEQFFGPGTRLTVL.